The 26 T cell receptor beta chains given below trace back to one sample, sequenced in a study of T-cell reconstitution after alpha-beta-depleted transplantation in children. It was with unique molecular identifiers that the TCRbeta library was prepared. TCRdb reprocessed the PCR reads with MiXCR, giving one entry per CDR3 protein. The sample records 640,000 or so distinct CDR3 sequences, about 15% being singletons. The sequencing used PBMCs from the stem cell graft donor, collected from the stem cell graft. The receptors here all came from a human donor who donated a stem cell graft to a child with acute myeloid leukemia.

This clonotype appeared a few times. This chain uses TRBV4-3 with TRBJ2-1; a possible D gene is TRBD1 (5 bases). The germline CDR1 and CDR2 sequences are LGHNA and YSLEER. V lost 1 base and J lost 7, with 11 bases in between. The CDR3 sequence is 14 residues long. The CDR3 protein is CASSQVGQGNEQFF. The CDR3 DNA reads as TGCGCCAGCAGCCAAGTGGGCCAGGGTAATGAGCAGTTCTTC.

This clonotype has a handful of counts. CDR3 protein: CASSLDGTGHTGELFF. The CDR3 nucleotides are TGCGCCAGCAGCTTGGATGGGACAGGGCACACCGGGGAGCTGTTTTTT. This rearrangement joins TRBV5-1 to TRBJ2-2; 9 bases are shared with TRBD1. Germline CDR1 SGHRS, CDR2 YFSETQ. The CDR3 spans 16 residues. Trimming took 0 bases from V and 3 from J; bases not matched to a gene: 3.

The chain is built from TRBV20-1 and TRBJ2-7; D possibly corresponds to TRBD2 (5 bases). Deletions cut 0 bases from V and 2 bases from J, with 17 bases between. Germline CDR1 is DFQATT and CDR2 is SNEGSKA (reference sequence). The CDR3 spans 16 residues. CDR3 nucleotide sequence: TGCAGTGCTAGAGATCTCATCCCCGGACTGGCCTACGAGCAGTACGTC. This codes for CSARDLIPGLAYEQYV.

CDR3 DNA: TGCAGTGCTAGAGATCTCGTTAGCCTAGCGGGTGCCCACAATGAGCAGTTCTTC. It yields the protein CSARDLVSLAGAHNEQFF. The chain recombines TRBV20-1 with TRBJ2-1, with 8 bases lining up with TRBD2. Germline-derived CDR1 and CDR2 are DFQATT and SNEGSKA (reference sequence). The CDR3 is made up of 18 amino acids. V lost 0 bases to trimming and J lost 5 bases; unmatched junction nucleotides: 15.

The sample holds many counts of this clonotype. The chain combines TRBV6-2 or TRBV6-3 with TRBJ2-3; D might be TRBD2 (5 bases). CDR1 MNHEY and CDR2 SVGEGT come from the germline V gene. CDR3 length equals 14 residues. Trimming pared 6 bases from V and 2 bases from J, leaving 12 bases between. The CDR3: CASRPRGVTDTQYF. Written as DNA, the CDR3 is TGTGCCAGCAGGCCCCGGGGAGTCACAGATACGCAGTATTTT.

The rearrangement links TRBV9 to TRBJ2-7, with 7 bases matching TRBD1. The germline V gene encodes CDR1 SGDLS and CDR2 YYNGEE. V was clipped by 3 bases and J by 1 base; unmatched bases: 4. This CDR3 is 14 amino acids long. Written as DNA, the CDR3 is TGTGCCAGCAGCGCACAGGGGTTGTCCTACGAGCAGTACTTC. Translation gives CASSAQGLSYEQYF. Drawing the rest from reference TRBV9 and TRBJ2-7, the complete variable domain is DSGVTQTPKHLITATGQRVTLRCSPRSGDLSVYWYQQSLDQGLQFLIQYYNGEERAKGNILERFSAQQFPDLHSELNLSSLELGDSALYFCASSAQGLSYEQYFGPGTRLTVT.

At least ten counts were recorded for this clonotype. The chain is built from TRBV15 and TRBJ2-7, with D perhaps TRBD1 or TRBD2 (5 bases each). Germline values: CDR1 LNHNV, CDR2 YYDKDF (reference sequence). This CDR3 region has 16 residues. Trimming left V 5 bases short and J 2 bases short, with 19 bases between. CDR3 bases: TGTGCCACCAGCCAATCACCCGGGGCTAGGGCCTACGAGCAGTACTTC. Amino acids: CATSQSPGARAYEQYF.

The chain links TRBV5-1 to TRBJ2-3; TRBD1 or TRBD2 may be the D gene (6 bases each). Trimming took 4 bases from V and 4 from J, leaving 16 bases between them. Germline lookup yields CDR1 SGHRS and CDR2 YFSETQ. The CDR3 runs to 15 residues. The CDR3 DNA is TGCGCCAGCAGCCTGGGGTTAGGGGGGCCAGATACGCAGTATTTT. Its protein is CASSLGLGGPDTQYF.

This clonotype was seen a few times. Here the CDR3 DNA reads TGCAGTGCTAGAGTTGGGGTTGGCAACTACTATGGCTACACCTTC. Protein product: CSARVGVGNYYGYTF. J is TRBJ1-2 and V is TRBV20-1; no reliable D call. This CDR3 contains 15 residues. V was pared by 1 base and J by 3 bases, with 15 bases between. CDR1 and CDR2 (germline): DFQATT, SNEGSKA (reference sequence).

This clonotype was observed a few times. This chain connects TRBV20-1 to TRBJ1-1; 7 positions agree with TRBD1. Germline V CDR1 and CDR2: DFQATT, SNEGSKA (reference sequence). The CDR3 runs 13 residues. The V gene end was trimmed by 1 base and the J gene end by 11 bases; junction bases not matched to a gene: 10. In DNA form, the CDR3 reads TGCAGTGCTAGAGCCAGGGGGGGGCTTGCGGCTTTCTTT. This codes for CSARARGGLAAFF.

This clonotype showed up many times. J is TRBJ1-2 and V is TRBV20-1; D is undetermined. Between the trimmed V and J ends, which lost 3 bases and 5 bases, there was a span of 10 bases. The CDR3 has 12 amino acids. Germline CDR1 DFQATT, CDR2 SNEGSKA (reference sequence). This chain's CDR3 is CSASMDFYGYTF. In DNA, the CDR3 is TGCAGTGCTAGTATGGATTTTTATGGCTACACCTTC.

In DNA, the CDR3 is TGTGCCAGCAGCTTAGCATCCAGCTCTAACTATGGCTACACCTTC. Translated: CASSLASSSNYGYTF. The J gene is TRBJ1-2, the V gene TRBV11-2; D is unresolved. Looked up from germline, CDR1 is SGHAT and CDR2 is FQNNGV. The CDR3 consists of 15 residues. V was trimmed by 1 base and J by 0 bases, leaving 9 bases between them.

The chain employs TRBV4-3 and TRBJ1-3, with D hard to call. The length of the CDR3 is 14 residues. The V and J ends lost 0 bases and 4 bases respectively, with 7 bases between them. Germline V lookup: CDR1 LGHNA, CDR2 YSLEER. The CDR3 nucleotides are TGCGCCAGCAGCCAAGATGGTTACGGAAACACCATATATTTT. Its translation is CASSQDGYGNTIYF.

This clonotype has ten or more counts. DNA of the CDR3: TGCAGTGCTAGAGACATGTGGGGGTCGGACACCGGGGAGCTGTTTTTT. Translated: CSARDMWGSDTGELFF. This sequence joins TRBV20-1 and TRBJ2-2; D possibly matches TRBD1 or TRBD2 (5 bases each). The V gene lost 0 bases and the J gene lost 3 bases, with 14 bases spanning the gap. Germline V CDR1 and CDR2: DFQATT, SNEGSKA (reference sequence). The CDR3 loop spans 16 amino acids.

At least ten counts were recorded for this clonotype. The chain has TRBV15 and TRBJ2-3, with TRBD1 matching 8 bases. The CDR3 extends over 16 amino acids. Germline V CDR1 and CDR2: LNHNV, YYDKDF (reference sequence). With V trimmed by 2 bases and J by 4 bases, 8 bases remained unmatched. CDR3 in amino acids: CATSRRGDRGSDTQYF. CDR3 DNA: TGTGCCACCAGCAGACGAGGAGACAGGGGTTCAGATACGCAGTATTTT.

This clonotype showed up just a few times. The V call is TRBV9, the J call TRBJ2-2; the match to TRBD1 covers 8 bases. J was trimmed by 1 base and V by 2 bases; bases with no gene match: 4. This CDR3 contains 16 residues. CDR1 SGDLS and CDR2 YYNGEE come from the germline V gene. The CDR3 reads CASSVRGTGNTGELFF. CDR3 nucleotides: TGTGCCAGCAGCGTTCGCGGGACAGGGAACACCGGGGAGCTGTTTTTT.

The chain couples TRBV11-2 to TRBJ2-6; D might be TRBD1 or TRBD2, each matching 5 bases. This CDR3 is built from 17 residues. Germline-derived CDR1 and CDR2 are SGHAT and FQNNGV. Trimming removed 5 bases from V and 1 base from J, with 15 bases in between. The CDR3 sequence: CASSLLGTDSGANVLTF. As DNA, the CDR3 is TGTGCCAGCAGCCTACTCGGGACGGATTCTGGGGCCAACGTCCTGACTTTC.

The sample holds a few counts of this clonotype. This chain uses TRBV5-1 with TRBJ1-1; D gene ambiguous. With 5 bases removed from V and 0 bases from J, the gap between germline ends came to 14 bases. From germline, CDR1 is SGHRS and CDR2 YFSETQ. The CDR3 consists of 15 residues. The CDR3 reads CASRALTSMNTEAFF. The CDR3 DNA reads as TGCGCCAGCAGGGCTCTGACTAGTATGAACACTGAAGCTTTCTTT.

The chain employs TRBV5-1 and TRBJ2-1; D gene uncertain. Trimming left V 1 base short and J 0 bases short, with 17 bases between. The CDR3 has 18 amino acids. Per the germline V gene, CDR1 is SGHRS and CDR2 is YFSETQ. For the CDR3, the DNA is TGCGCCAGCAGCTTGCTTTCTCGGTCCGCACACTCCTACAATGAGCAGTTCTTC. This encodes CASSLLSRSAHSYNEQFF.

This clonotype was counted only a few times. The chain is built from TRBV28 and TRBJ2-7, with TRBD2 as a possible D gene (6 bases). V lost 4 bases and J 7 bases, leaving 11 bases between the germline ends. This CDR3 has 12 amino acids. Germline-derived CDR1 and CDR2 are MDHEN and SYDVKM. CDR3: CASSSRGLEQYF. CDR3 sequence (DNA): TGTGCCAGCAGTTCCCGGGGGTTAGAGCAGTACTTC.

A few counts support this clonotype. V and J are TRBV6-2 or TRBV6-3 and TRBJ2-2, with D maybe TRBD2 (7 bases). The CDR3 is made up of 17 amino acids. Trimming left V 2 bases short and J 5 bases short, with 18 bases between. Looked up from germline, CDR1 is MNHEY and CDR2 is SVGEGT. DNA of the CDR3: TGTGCCAGCAGTTACGAAGATTTGGGGGGGCGTACCGGGGAGCTGTTTTTT. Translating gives CASSYEDLGGRTGELFF.

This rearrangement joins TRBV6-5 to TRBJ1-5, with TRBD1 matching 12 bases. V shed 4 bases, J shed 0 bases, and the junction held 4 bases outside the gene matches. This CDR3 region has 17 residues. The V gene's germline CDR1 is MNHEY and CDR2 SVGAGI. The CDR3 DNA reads TGTGCCAGCAGTTGGGACAGGGGGCGGGGTAGCAATCAGCCCCAGCATTTT. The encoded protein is CASSWDRGRGSNQPQHF.

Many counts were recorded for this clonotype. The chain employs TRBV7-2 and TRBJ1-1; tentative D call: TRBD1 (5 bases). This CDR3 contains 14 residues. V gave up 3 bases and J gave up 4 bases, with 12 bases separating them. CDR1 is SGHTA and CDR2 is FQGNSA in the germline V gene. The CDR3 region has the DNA TGTGCCAGCAGCTTGGCCAGGGCGGGCACTGAAGCTTTCTTT. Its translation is CASSLARAGTEAFF. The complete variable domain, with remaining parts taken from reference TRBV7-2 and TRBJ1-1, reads GAGVSQSPSNKVTEKGKDVELRCDPISGHTALYWYRQSLGQGLEFLIYFQGNSAPDKSGLPSDRFSAERTGGSVSTLTIQRTQQEDSAVYLCASSLARAGTEAFFGQGTRLTVV.

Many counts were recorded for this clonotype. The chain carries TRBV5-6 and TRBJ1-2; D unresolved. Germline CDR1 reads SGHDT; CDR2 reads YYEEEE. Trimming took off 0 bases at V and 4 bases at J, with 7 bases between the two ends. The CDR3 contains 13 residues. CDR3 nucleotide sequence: TGTGCCAGCAGCTTGGGGGCAATCTATGGCTACACCTTC. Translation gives CASSLGAIYGYTF.

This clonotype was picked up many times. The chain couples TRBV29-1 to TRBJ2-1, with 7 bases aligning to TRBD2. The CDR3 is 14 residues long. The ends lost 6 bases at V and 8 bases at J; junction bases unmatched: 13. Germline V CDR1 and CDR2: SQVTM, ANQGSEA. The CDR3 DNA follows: TGCAGCGTCCTGAGCGGGGTGGCGGGGGATGAGCAGTTCTTC. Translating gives CSVLSGVAGDEQFF.

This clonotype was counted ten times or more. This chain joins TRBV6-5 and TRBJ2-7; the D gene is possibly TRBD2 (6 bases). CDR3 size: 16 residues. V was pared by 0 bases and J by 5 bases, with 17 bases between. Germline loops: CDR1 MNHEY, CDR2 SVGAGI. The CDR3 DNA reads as TGTGCCAGCAGTTACTCGAACCAGGCAGGGAGGAACGAGCAGTACTTC. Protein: CASSYSNQAGRNEQYF.